This entry describes one TCR beta chain. What antigen it recognizes has not been identified. No clone much larger than this one lies a single base away; base qualities are absent. This sample was included in a study of identical twins (dated by TCRdb to the mid-2010s). Background for the entire study: TCR alpha and beta repertoires from monozygotic twins, unrelated adults of various ages and cord blood were deep-sequenced to test whether fetal clonotypes persist. To rule out contamination, replicate twin experiments were performed at different times with different library preparation protocols. Study-wide conclusions, independent of this receptor: Recombination models systematically underestimated out-of-frame TCR alpha sharing in monozygotic twins but agreed with sharing between unrelated individuals. Zero-insertion analyses could be partly confounded by invariant T cells such as MAIT and iNKT, though diverse VJ usage argued against such confounding for most clonotypes. Because the same donors could not be followed over many years, conclusions were based on cross-sectional statistical analysis. Compared with coincidental sharing between unrelated individuals, out-of-frame TCR alpha sequences shared between twins showed an excess of sequences with low generation probability. Fewer insertions were carried by abundant cord blood beta clonotypes; a weaker similar trend was observed in young adult naive repertoires, while no such trend was observed in memory repertoires. Excess twin sharing in beta out-of-frame sequences was weaker because fewer shared sequences lowered the signal-to-noise ratio.

The germline V gene (reference sequence) specifies LGHDT as CDR1 and YNNKEL as CDR2. Inclusive of the bounding cysteine and phenylalanine, the CDR3 is 15 residues long. CDR3 DNA is the only sequence kept; it has 45 bases, read in frame from the first base. Cut back by 3 bases and 2 bases, the V and J ends lie 11 bases apart. Library method: 5' RACE. The instrument given in TCRdb is Illumina HiSeq 2000. Template switching introduced a universal primer binding site; the final cDNA contained a unique molecular identifier, enabling accurate counting of TCR cDNA molecules. Specific primers in the conserved constant-segment region were used to synthesize first-strand cDNA for TCR alpha and beta chains. To control for contamination, each cDNA library was double barcoded with a SMART-Mk sample barcode plus Illumina barcodes. TruSeq adapter sequences along with Illumina sample barcodes were introduced in two successive PCR steps. The TCR alpha and beta cDNA libraries were sequenced on the Illumina HiSeq platform using custom primers. The published analysis was carried out like this. Raw reads were processed with MiGEC to extract unique molecular identifiers, and MiXCR was used to determine CDR3 positions. Recombination models were inferred per individual with the repgenHMM and IGoR tools using an EM algorithm. Shared clonotype analysis was performed with the tcR package in R, normalizing sharing by the product of cloneset sizes. To study raw recombination without the effects of thymic and clonal selection, out-of-frame nonproductive sequences were analyzed. The public reads were run again by TCRdb, first through fastp at Q25 and then through MiXCR, and only productive beta chains were kept. CDR3 protein sequences are deduplicated, and each keeps its most common genes and DNA. TCRdb's processing, not the authors', yielded these V and J calls. The sample table lists approximately 890,000 distinct CDR3 sequences, about 12% of them with a count of one. The ten largest clones add up to roughly 1.6% of the sample.

All donors were healthy Caucasians. Three pairs of female monozygotic twins, all aged roughly 18 to 29 years, were included in the twin cohort. Peripheral blood mononuclear cells were used as the source from which RNA for TCR libraries was isolated. The same data also contributed to another study, on yellow fever vaccine responses in identical twins. The second source states: The authors reported that the T cell response to vaccination in identical twins appeared partly convergent and partly personalized. In identical twins, the study followed T cell clones that responded to the vaccine with precision.

The V and J genes are TRBV3-1 and TRBJ2-1, with a tentative D gene TRBD2 over 6 matching bases. The sequence was obtained from a woman aged 18 to 35 in good health. The material sequenced was PBMCs. DNA sequence: TGTGCCAGCAGCCATGGGACTGGTCCCTACAATGAGCAGTTCTTC. Its translation reads: CASSHGTGPYNEQFF.